This passage covers 7 T cell receptor beta chains from one sample sequenced in a study of beta chain features in type 1 diabetes. The study reverse transcribed the entire isolated RNA, so it sequenced expressed TCRB transcripts. Data came from immunoSEQ multiplex PCR; TCRdb stores just in-frame clones and leaves some out. Of about 900,000 clones listed, about a sixth are singletons. The source material was naive CD4+ T cells from blood. The receptor set was obtained from a woman under 30 in good health.

This clone has a handful of counts. This chain uses TRBV10-3 with TRBJ2-7; maybe TRBD2 (5 bases). CDR1 and CDR2 (germline): ENHRY, SYGVKD. The CDR3 has 17 amino acids. With 0 bases removed from V and 7 bases from J, the gap between germline ends came to 22 bases. The CDR3 is CAISESRSRVSRGEQYF. In DNA, the CDR3 is TGTGCCATCAGTGAGTCCCGGAGTCGAGTTAGCCGGGGAGAGCAGTACTTC.

This clone was picked up a small number of times. The V and J genes are TRBV19 and TRBJ2-7, with D possibly called TRBD1 or TRBD2 (5 bases each). V lost 4 bases and J lost 2, with 15 bases in between. CDR3 length equals 15 residues. Germline loops: CDR1 LNHDA, CDR2 SQIVND (reference sequence). CDR3 protein: CASSSRGGRTYEQYF. The CDR3, as DNA: TGTGCCAGTAGTAGTCGGGGCGGTAGGACCTACGAGCAGTACTTC.

This clone was counted between two and nine times. The rearrangement uses TRBV5-6 and TRBJ1-2, with 8 bases identical to TRBD1. V lost 5 bases, J lost 4 bases, and 7 bases stayed unmatched. The CDR3 is 14 residues long. The germline V gene encodes CDR1 SGHDT and CDR2 YYEEEE. DNA of the CDR3: TGTGCCAGCAGTTATTACAGGGGGGCCTATGGCTACACCTTC. It is translated as CASSYYRGAYGYTF.

The rearrangement joins TRBV9 to TRBJ2-3; TRBD2 matches 7 bases. Germline CDR1 reads SGDLS; CDR2 reads YYNGEE. J lost 0 bases, V lost 4 bases, and 5 bases had no gene match. The CDR3 runs 15 residues. DNA for the CDR3: TGTGCCAGCAGCCAGAGCGGGACTAGCACAGATACGCAGTATTTT. Amino acid sequence: CASSQSGTSTDTQYF.

The rearrangement uses TRBV6-1 and TRBJ2-5, with D possibly being TRBD2 (5 bases). CDR3 size: 17 residues. Looked up from germline, CDR1 is MNHNS and CDR2 is SASEGT. V lost 3 bases and J lost 1, with 18 bases in between. The DNA of the CDR3 is TGTGCCAGCAGTGAGCTCAGTGAGAGGGTGGGCCAAGAGACCCAGTACTTC. Protein sequence: CASSELSERVGQETQYF.

The chain has TRBV7-6 and TRBJ1-2; a weak D match, TRBD1 (6 bases). This CDR3 comprises 15 residues. Germline loops: CDR1 SGHVS, CDR2 FNYEAQ. V lost 4 bases and J lost 7, with 19 bases in between. In DNA form, the CDR3 reads TGTGCCAGCAGCTATCTAGGACAGAGCTCTATTGGCTACACCTTC. Translation: CASSYLGQSSIGYTF.

This clone was seen more than once but under ten times. The rearrangement uses TRBV29-1 and TRBJ2-4, with D perhaps matching TRBD1 (6 bases). V lost 8 bases and J lost 2, with 19 bases in between. The CDR3 covers 15 residues. Germline V CDR1 and CDR2: SQVTM, ANQGSEA. The CDR3 bases are TGCAGCCTGGTCGGAACAGGGTTGACCAAAAACATTCAGTACTTC. Encoded protein: CSLVGTGLTKNIQYF.